The present TCR beta chain was sequenced within a study of control samples from healthy donors and cancer patients. This CDR3 region has 13 residues. Germline CDR1 reads SQVTM; CDR2 reads ANQGSEA. Trimming shortened V by 7 bases and J by 1 base, and 10 bases separated the two germline ends. Data came from immunoSEQ multiplex PCR; TCRdb stores just in-frame clones and leaves some out. Of roughly 25,000 clones listed, approximately 91% are singletons. The source material was PBMCs. The chain carries TRBV29-1 and TRBJ2-2, with D unclear. The clonotype originates from a man aged 50-59 years with lung cancer. CDR3 bases: TGCAGCGCCCGAGCGCAGAACACCGGGGAGCTGTTTTTT. Amino acid sequence: CSARAQNTGELFF.